Ten or more counts support the clone carrying this T cell receptor beta chain. Its antigen is unidentified. This record comes from a study of response to subunit inactivated influenza vaccine. Study-wide findings and caveats: Seasonal influenza vaccination, on each occasion, was suggested by the authors to recruit few new T cells.

TCRdb re-called the RT-PCR reads through MiXCR, storing one row per CDR3 protein. The sample lists around 490,000 distinct CDR3 sequences, less than 8% occurring once. V lost 4 bases and J lost 0, with 6 bases in between. Germline lookup yields CDR1 SGHVS and CDR2 FNYEAQ. This CDR3 is built from 13 residues. The sequence was collected from a man aged 45-69 years who received an inactivated influenza vaccine. The specimen comprised PBMCs from blood, sampled 23 to 25 months after vaccination. V is TRBV7-6 and J is TRBJ1-1, with D uncertain. The CDR3 region is CASSSGLNTEAFF. CDR3 DNA sequence: TGTGCCAGCAGCTCCGGGTTGAACACTGAAGCTTTCTTT.